Each of the 12 T cell receptor beta chains below was sequenced from the same sample in a study of beta chain features in type 1 diabetes. Study results and limitations: Among all four CD4+ subsets, Type 1 diabetes patients had TCRB CDR3s that were moderately but significantly shorter.

The authors reverse transcribed all of the isolated RNA, so sequencing captured expressed TCRB transcripts. Sequencing used immunoSEQ multiplex PCR; TCRdb keeps in-frame clones, though not all of them. The repertoire holds tens of thousands of clones, with roughly 69% as singletons. What these receptors recognize is not known. Sequencing was performed on Tregs from blood. Every receptor here comes from a man aged 18 to 30 with type 1 diabetes.

The chain has TRBV7-2 and TRBJ2-7; D unresolved. The CDR3 runs 12 residues. V lost 5 bases to trimming and J lost 10 bases, with 15 bases between them. Looked up from germline, CDR1 is SGHTA and CDR2 is FQGNSA. The CDR3 region has the DNA TGTGCCAGCAGCCGAAGGTCGACACCACAGTACTTC. It specifies CASSRRSTPQYF.

The genes are TRBV5-1 and TRBJ2-5; D is ambiguous. This CDR3 region has 13 residues. From germline, CDR1 is SGHRS and CDR2 YFSETQ. Trimming cost V 0 bases and J 5 bases, with 8 bases left between them. The CDR3 coding sequence is TGCGCCAGCAGCTTGGGAGGTGCGGAGACCCAGTACTTC. Protein: CASSLGGAETQYF.

The rearrangement links TRBV5-6 to TRBJ2-7, with TRBD1 matching 8 bases. Losses at the gene ends were 3 bases for V and 3 bases for J; bases not matched to a gene: 8. Per germline, CDR1 SGHDT and CDR2 YYEEEE. CDR3 length: 15 amino acids. CDR3 nucleotide sequence: TGTGCCAGCAGCTCAGCAGACAGGGGTGGCTACGAGCAGTACTTC. This codes for CASSSADRGGYEQYF.

The chain is built from TRBV10-3 and TRBJ1-2, with D perhaps matching TRBD1 (6 bases). This CDR3 comprises 17 residues. V was pared by 4 bases and J by 2 bases, with 20 bases between. Per the germline V gene, CDR1 is ENHRY and CDR2 is SYGVKD. CDR3 sequence: CAISARADSSGNYGYTF. The CDR3 DNA is TGTGCCATCAGTGCCCGGGCGGACAGCTCCGGGAACTATGGCTACACCTTC.

This chain connects TRBV6-1 to TRBJ1-1; D is ambiguous. Trimming stripped 3 bases from V and 1 base from J, with 6 bases between. The CDR3 covers 13 residues. The germline V gene encodes CDR1 MNHNS and CDR2 SASEGT. The chain's CDR3 is CASSDLGNTEAFF. As DNA, the CDR3 is TGTGCCAGCAGTGATCTAGGGAACACTGAAGCTTTCTTT.

A single count supports this clone. V is TRBV5-4 and J is TRBJ1-2; D gene ambiguous. Trimming shortened V by 0 bases and J by 0 bases, and 9 bases separated the two germline ends. Germline-derived CDR1 and CDR2 are SGHNT and YYREEE (reference sequence). The length of the CDR3 is 15 residues. Written as DNA, the CDR3 is TGTGCCAGCAGCTTGGGGCCAGAAGCTAACTATGGCTACACCTTC. Translating it yields CASSLGPEANYGYTF.

This chain connects TRBV18 to TRBJ1-5, with 10 bases matching TRBD1. The CDR3 covers 15 residues. CDR1 and CDR2 (germline): KGHSH, LQKENI. The J segment lost 11 bases and the V segment lost 0 bases, leaving 7 bases of the junction unmatched. The CDR3 DNA is TGTGCCAGCTCACCACCGGGACAGGGGATTGAGGCCCAGCATTTT. This gives the protein CASSPPGQGIEAQHF.

This clone has only one observation. The DNA for the CDR3 is TGTGCCAGCAGCCTTGGGCAGGGGGGTCAGCCCCAGCATTTT. Residues: CASSLGQGGQPQHF. The J gene is TRBJ1-5, the V gene TRBV7-2, with TRBD1 matching 7 bases. V lost 5 bases to trimming and J lost 6 bases; unmatched junction nucleotides: 7. Germline V gene sequence: CDR1 SGHTA, CDR2 FQGNSA. This CDR3 has 14 residues.

The table lists this clone with a few counts. This chain joins TRBV6-6 and TRBJ2-6; unclear D gene. The germline V gene encodes CDR1 MNHNY and CDR2 SVGAGI (reference sequence). Between the trimmed V and J ends, which lost 6 bases and 5 bases, there was a span of 11 bases. The CDR3 sequence is 14 residues long. CDR3 sequence (DNA): TGTGCCAGCAGCCCCGGAGACTGGGCCAACGTCCTGACTTTC. It codes for CASSPGDWANVLTF.

The V and J genes are TRBV27 and TRBJ2-1, with 7 bases lining up with TRBD1. Trimming took 0 bases from V and 4 from J; bases not matched to a gene: 9. The CDR3 is 17 residues long. Germline V gives CDR1 MNHEY, CDR2 SMNVEV (reference sequence). The CDR3 DNA is TGTGCCAGCAGTTTATCCCGAACAGGGGTTGGTTACAATGAGCAGTTCTTC. It translates to CASSLSRTGVGYNEQFF.

This chain joins TRBV5-5 and TRBJ1-5; TRBD1 is a possible D gene (6 bases). V lost 4 bases and J lost 0, with 14 bases in between. This CDR3 has 16 amino acids. From germline, CDR1 is SGHKS and CDR2 YYEKEE (reference sequence). The CDR3 DNA reads TGTGCCAGCAGCCAAGCAGGACAGTATAGCAATCAGCCCCAGCATTTT. Encoded protein: CASSQAGQYSNQPQHF.

The chain is built from TRBV6-1 and TRBJ2-1, with TRBD1 matching over 7 bases. The CDR3 runs 20 residues. V was clipped by 2 bases and J by 7 bases; unmatched bases: 23. Germline-derived CDR1 and CDR2 are MNHNS and SASEGT. The CDR3 DNA follows: TGTGCCAGCAGTGAATGGGCCCCGATCCACGGACAGGTATCGGGGAATGAGCAGTTCTTC. Protein: CASSEWAPIHGQVSGNEQFF.